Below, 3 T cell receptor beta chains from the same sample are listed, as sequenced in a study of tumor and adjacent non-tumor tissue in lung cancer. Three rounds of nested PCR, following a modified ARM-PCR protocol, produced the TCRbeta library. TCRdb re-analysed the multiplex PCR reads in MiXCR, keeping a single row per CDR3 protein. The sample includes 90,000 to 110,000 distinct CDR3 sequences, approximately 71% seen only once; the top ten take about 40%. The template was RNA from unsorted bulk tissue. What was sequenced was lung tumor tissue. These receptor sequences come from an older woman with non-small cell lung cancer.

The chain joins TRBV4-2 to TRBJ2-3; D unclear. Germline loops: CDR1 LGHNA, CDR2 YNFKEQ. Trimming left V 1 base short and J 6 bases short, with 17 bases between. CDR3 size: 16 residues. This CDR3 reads CASSQARQDATDTQYF. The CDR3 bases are TGTGCCAGCAGCCAAGCAAGACAAGATGCCACGGATACGCAGTATTTT.

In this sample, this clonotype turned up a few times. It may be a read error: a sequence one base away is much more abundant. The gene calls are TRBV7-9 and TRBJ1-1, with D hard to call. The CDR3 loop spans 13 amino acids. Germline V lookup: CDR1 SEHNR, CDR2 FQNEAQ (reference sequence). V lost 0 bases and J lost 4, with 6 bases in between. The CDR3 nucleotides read TGTGCCAGCAGCTTAGCAGGGATCACTGAAGCTTTCTTT. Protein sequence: CASSLAGITEAFF.

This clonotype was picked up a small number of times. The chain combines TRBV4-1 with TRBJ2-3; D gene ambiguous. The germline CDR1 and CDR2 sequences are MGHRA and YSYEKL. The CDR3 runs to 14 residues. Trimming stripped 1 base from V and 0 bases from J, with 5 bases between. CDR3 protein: CASSQAPSTDTQYF. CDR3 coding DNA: TGCGCCAGCAGCCAAGCCCCTAGCACAGATACGCAGTATTTT.